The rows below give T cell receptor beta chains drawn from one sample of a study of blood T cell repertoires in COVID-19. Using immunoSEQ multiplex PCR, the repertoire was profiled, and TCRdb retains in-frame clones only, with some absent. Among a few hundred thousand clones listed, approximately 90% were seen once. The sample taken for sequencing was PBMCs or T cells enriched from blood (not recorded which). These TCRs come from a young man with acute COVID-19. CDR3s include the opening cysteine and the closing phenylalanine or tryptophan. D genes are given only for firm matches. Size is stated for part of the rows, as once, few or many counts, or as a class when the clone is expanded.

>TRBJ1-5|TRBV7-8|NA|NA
TGTGCCAGCAGCCGACCAGGACAACTCAATCAGCCCCAGCATTTT
CASSRPGQLNQPQHF
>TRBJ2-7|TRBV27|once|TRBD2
TGTGCCAGCAGCGGACTAGCGGGAGCTCACGAGCAGTACTTC
CASSGLAGAHEQYF
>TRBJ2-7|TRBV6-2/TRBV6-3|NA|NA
TGTGCCAGCAGTTACCTGGACAGCCACGAGCAGTACTTC
CASSYLDSHEQYF
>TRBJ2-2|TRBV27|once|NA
TGTGCCAGCAGGACAACGAACACCGGGGAGCTGTTTTTT
CASRTTNTGELFF
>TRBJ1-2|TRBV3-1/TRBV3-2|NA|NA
TGTGCCAGCAGCCAAGAGGGGGCGGCTGGCTACACCTTC
CASSQEGAAGYTF
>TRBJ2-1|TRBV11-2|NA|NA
TGTGCCAGCAGCGCTATTAGGAGCTCCTACAATGAGCAGTTCTTC
CASSAIRSSYNEQFF
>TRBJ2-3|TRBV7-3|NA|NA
TGTGCCAGCAGCTTACTTTCAGGGGCCGCAGATACGCAGTATTTT
CASSLLSGAADTQYF
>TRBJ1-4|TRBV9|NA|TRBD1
TGTGCCAGCAGCGCCAGTGGGGGACAGGGTAATGAAAAACTGTTTTTT
CASSASGGQGNEKLFF
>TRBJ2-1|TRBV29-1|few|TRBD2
TGCAGCGCGCCCCTGAGCGGGAGAGCCTACAATGAGCAGTTCTTC
CSAPLSGRAYNEQFF
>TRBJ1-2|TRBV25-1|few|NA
TGTGCCAGCAGCGCGGGGGCCACCAGATTTGACTATGGCTACACCTTC
CASSAGATRFDYGYTF
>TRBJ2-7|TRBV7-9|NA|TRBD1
TGTGCCAGCAGCCGGACAGGGCCGTACGAGCAGTACTTC
CASSRTGPYEQYF
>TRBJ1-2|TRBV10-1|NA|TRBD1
TGCGCCAGCAGTGAGTCCACTGACAGGGGAATTTATGGCTACACCTTC
CASSESTDRGIYGYTF
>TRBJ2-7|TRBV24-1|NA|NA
TGTGCCACCTCGCCTTCAGACAGCCGCTCCTACGAGCAGTACTTC
CATSPSDSRSYEQYF
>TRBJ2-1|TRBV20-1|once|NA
TGCAGTGCCCCGGGTGAATGGTTGATCTTC
CSAPGEWLIF
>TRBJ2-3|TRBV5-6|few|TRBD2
TGTGCCAGCAGCTTGATTGGTACTAGCGGGTTGACAGATACGCAGTATTTT
CASSLIGTSGLTDTQYF
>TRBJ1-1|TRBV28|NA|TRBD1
TGTGCCAGCAGTAATAGGGACAGGGTTAAGGGTGAAGCTTTCTTT
CASSNRDRVKGEAFF
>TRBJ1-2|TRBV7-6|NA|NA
TGTGCCAGCAGCTCACTCTCCGGGAGAGGAGGGGATAGTGGCTACACCTTC
CASSSLSGRGGDSGYTF
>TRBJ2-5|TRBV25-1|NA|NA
TGTGCCAGCAGCGCCTCGGGAGAGACCCAGTACTTC
CASSASGETQYF
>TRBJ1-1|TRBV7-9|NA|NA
TGTGCCAGCAGACCCCGTAGTAGACAGGCCGACACTGAAGCTTTCTTT
CASRPRSRQADTEAFF
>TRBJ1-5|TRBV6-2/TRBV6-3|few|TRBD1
TGTGCCAGCAGTTTCCAGGGGGCGGGCAATCAGCCCCAGCATTTT
CASSFQGAGNQPQHF
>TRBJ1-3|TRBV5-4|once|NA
TGTGCCAGCAGCTTGGCGGGATCTGGAAACACCATATATTTT
CASSLAGSGNTIYF
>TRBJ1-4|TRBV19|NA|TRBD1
TGTGCCAGTAATGGGGGGACAGCTTCCGGGCAACTGTTTTTT
CASNGGTASGQLFF
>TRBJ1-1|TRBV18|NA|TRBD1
TGTGCCAGCTCACCAGGGACAGGGATGAACACTGAAGCTTTCTTT
CASSPGTGMNTEAFF
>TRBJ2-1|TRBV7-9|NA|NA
TGTGCCAGCAGCTTAGATCCGGTTTACAATGAGCAGTTCTTC
CASSLDPVYNEQFF
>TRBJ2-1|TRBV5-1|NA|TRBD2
TGCGCCAGCAGGGACCGGGACTACCATGGTGAGCAGTTCTTC
CASRDRDYHGEQFF
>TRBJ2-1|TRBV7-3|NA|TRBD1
TGTGCCAGCAGTCCGGACAGGGGGAATGAGCAGTTCTTC
CASSPDRGNEQFF
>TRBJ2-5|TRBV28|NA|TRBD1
TGTGCCAGCAGCCCCGGGACAGGGATTCAAGAGACCCAGTACTTC
CASSPGTGIQETQYF
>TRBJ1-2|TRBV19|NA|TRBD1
TGTGCCAGTAGTAGAGGACAGGGGAGCTATGGCTACACCTTC
CASSRGQGSYGYTF
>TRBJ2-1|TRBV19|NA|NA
TGTGCCAGTAGTAGCGCCCTCGCCAATGAGCAGTTCTTC
CASSSALANEQFF
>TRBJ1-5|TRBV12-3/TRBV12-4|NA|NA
TGTGCCAGCAGCTTACCCGGTTTTCTGCCCCAGCATTTT
CASSLPGFLPQHF
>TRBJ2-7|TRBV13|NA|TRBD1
TGTGCCAGCAGCCTTACTAAGGGGACAGGGTACGAGCAGTACTTC
CASSLTKGTGYEQYF
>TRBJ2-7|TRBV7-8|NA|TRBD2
TGTGCCAGCAGCTTACTAGCGGGAGAATCCTACGAGCAGTACTTC
CASSLLAGESYEQYF
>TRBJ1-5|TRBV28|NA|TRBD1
TGTGCCAGCAGTTTCCGGACAGGGCGTCAGCCCCAGCATTTT
CASSFRTGRQPQHF
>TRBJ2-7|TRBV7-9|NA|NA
TGTGCCAGCAGCTTGTCCGCAGGGGAGGGGTACGAGCAGTACTTC
CASSLSAGEGYEQYF
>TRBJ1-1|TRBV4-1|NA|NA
TGCGCCAGCAGCCAAGGGAAGGGGCGATCATCTCAAACTGAAGCTTTCTTT
CASSQGKGRSSQTEAFF
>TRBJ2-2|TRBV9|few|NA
TGTGCCAGCAGGCGGGCCGCGAACACCGGGGAGCTGTTTTTT
CASRRAANTGELFF
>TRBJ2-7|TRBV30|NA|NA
TGTGCCTGGAGTGTATTATTCGGGAGTGGGTACGAGCAGTACTTC
CAWSVLFGSGYEQYF
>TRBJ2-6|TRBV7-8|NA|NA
TGTGCCAGCAGCTCCAGCAGGGTCGGGGCCAACGTCCTGACTTTC
CASSSSRVGANVLTF
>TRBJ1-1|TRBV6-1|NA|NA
TGTGCCAGCAGTGGCCCAGGGACAACTAGAGGAACTGAAGCTTTCTTT
CASSGPGTTRGTEAFF
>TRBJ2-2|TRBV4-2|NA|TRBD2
TGTGCCAGCAGCCTAGCGGGAGCTAACACCGGGGAGCTGTTTTTT
CASSLAGANTGELFF
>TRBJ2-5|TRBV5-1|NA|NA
TGCGCCAGCATCGAAACCGGGACATCCCAAGGGGAGACCCAGTACTTC
CASIETGTSQGETQYF
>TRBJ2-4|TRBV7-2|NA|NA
TGTGCCAGCAGCTCACCACGGACTAACAAAAACATTCAGTACTTC
CASSSPRTNKNIQYF
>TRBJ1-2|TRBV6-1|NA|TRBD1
TGTGCCAGCAGTGTCGGGACAGGGGATACGAGCTACACCTTC
CASSVGTGDTSYTF
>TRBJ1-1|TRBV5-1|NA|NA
TGCGCCAGCAGCATTCAGGGGAACACTGAAGCTTTCTTT
CASSIQGNTEAFF
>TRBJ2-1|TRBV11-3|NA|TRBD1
TGTGCCAGCACCATTAGACAGGGGGAAAATTACAATGAGCAGTTCTTC
CASTIRQGENYNEQFF
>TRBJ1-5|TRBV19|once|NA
TGTGCCAGTGCACAGACTAAGACTCAGCCCCAGCATTTT
CASAQTKTQPQHF
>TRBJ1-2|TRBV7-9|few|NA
TGTGCCAGCAGCTTAAGACAGTCTGGGGGCTACACCTTC
CASSLRQSGGYTF
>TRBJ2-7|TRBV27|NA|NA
TGTGCCAGCAGGTCGGGTGGGGCGGGGCACTACGAGCAGTACTTC
CASRSGGAGHYEQYF
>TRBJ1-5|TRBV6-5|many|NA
TGTGCCAGCAGTTATTCCAGGGTTGGTCAGCCCCAGCATTTT
CASSYSRVGQPQHF
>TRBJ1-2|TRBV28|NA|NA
TGTGCCAGCAGTCAGACGGGAAACTATGGCTACACCTTC
CASSQTGNYGYTF